Below, 22 T cell receptor beta chains from the same sample are listed, as sequenced in a study of T cell repertoires in cytomegalovirus infection. Their cognate antigens are unknown. TCRdb independently ran MiXCR on the reads; one entry per CDR3 protein. Counted here are approximately 910,000 distinct CDR3 sequences, less than 35% occurring once; the ten biggest clones make up over 11%. Material: cultured CD8+ T cells from PBMCs, obtained from culture after CMV antigen stimulation. The receptor set was obtained from a human donor in good health (CMV status not recorded). Some clones in this sample may be carry-over from other donors' samples.

This rearrangement joins TRBV4-3 to TRBJ2-7; tentatively, D is TRBD2 (5 bases). There are 14 residues in the CDR3. V lost 0 bases and J 7 bases, leaving 13 bases between the germline ends. Germline-derived CDR1 and CDR2 are LGHNA and YSLEER. The CDR3 reads CASSQDRLTGEQYV. DNA for the CDR3: TGCGCCAGCAGCCAAGATAGGCTCACGGGGGAGCAGTACGTC.

This clonotype was picked up many times. CDR3 in DNA: TGTGCCAGCAGCTTAGGGCAGGGGACCACCTACGAGCAGTACGTC. Its translation is CASSLGQGTTYEQYV. The V call is TRBV7-6, the J call TRBJ2-7; possible D gene TRBD1, 6 bases. The CDR3 covers 15 residues. Trimming shortened V by 1 base and J by 2 bases, and 12 bases separated the two germline ends. The germline V gene has CDR1 SGHVS and CDR2 FNYEAQ.

In this sample, this clonotype turned up many times. The rearrangement links TRBV27 to TRBJ1-6; D ambiguous. CDR3 length equals 17 residues. V lost 1 base, J lost 0 bases, and 10 bases lay in between. Per germline, CDR1 MNHEY and CDR2 SMNVEV (reference sequence). CDR3 nucleotides: TGTGCCAGCAGTTTATGGCAGCCGAGCTCCTATAATTCACCCCTCCACTTT. Translation: CASSLWQPSSYNSPLHF.

This chain uses TRBV6-2 or TRBV6-3 with TRBJ1-5, with D possibly matching TRBD1 (6 bases). The CDR3 length is 14 residues. V was trimmed by 4 bases and J by 4 bases, leaving 11 bases between them. Germline loops: CDR1 MNHEY, CDR2 SVGEGT. The CDR3 sequence is CASSSVDSNQPQHF. The CDR3 region has the DNA TGTGCCAGCAGTTCGGTGGACAGTAATCAGCCCCAGCATTTT.

The chain joins TRBV6-2 or TRBV6-3 to TRBJ2-5; 10 bases map to TRBD2. The germline V gene has CDR1 MNHEY and CDR2 SVGEGT. The trim removed 5 bases at V and 5 bases at J, leaving 11 bases unmatched. This CDR3 is 16 amino acids long. The CDR3 reads CASSPLAGGDWETQYF. DNA for the CDR3: TGTGCCAGCAGTCCGTTAGCGGGGGGTGACTGGGAGACCCAGTACTTC.

The V gene is TRBV5-5, the J gene TRBJ2-7; 9 nucleotides line up with TRBD1. CDR1 is SGHKS, CDR2 YYEKEE, per germline (reference sequence). The CDR3 totals 12 residues. After removal of 5 bases from V and 6 bases from J, the junction contained 3 bases not matched to a gene. This CDR3 is CASRGQGSEQYV. CDR3 in DNA: TGTGCCAGCAGGGGACAGGGAAGCGAGCAGTACGTC.

The sample holds a few counts of this clonotype. The chain joins TRBV27 to TRBJ1-1; weak D call: TRBD1 (5 bases). Trimming cost V 4 bases and J 4 bases, with 16 bases left between them. This CDR3 contains 15 residues. The germline V gene has CDR1 MNHEY and CDR2 SMNVEV (reference sequence). CDR3 sequence (DNA): TGTGCCAGCAGTTCCGGGGCTCACAAGGCCACTGAAGCTTTCTTT. This encodes CASSSGAHKATEAFF.

The rearrangement joins TRBV6-2 or TRBV6-3 to TRBJ2-2; D is ambiguous. Germline loops: CDR1 MNHEY, CDR2 SVGEGT. This CDR3 region has 11 residues. Deletions cut 7 bases from V and 7 bases from J, with 7 bases between. CDR3 loop: CASMIYGELFF. For the CDR3, the DNA is TGTGCCAGCATGATCTACGGGGAGCTGTTTTTT.

The chain couples TRBV7-9 to TRBJ2-1, with D perhaps TRBD2 (5 bases). This CDR3 has 14 residues. Germline loops: CDR1 SEHNR, CDR2 FQNEAQ (reference sequence). The ends were cut back, 0 bases at V and 7 bases at J, with 10 bases in the middle. The CDR3 DNA is TGTGCCAGCAGCTTAGCGGACGGGGTGAATGAGCAGTTCTTC. It is translated as CASSLADGVNEQFF. Looking up the rest from reference TRBV7-9 and TRBJ2-1 gives the full variable domain: DTGVSQNPRHKITKRGQNVTFRCDPISEHNRLYWYRQTLGQGPEFLTYFQNEAQLEKSRLLSDRFSAERPKGSFSTLEIQRTEQGDSAMYLCASSLADGVNEQFFGPGTRLTVL.

This clonotype was found a few times. The chain combines TRBV11-2 with TRBJ2-1; D is perhaps TRBD2 (6 bases). Trimming took off 4 bases at V and 2 bases at J, with 15 bases between the two ends. The length of the CDR3 is 16 residues. The germline CDR1 and CDR2 sequences are SGHAT and FQNNGV. The DNA for the CDR3 is TGTGCCAGCAGCTCTAGCCCGAGACTAGCCTACAATGAGCAGTTCTTC. It is translated as CASSSSPRLAYNEQFF.

This clonotype showed up many times. J is TRBJ1-5 and V is TRBV6-2 or TRBV6-3; D is possibly TRBD1 (5 bases). CDR1 is MNHEY, CDR2 SVGEGT, per germline. The CDR3 loop spans 15 amino acids. V lost 4 bases and J lost 2, with 12 bases in between. DNA of the CDR3: TGTGCCAGCAGTTTCAACAGGTATGGCAATCAGCCCCAGCATTTT. This codes for CASSFNRYGNQPQHF.

This clonotype was detected ten times or more. The chain joins TRBV7-8 to TRBJ1-1; TRBD1 matches at 8 bases. The CDR3 runs to 14 residues. Germline V gene data show CDR1 as SGHVS and CDR2 as FQNEAQ. Germline trimming cut 6 bases from V and 1 base from J; bases unmatched to any gene: 4. CDR3 loop: CASRPGGANTEAFF. The CDR3 DNA sequence: TGTGCCAGCAGGCCAGGGGGCGCGAACACTGAAGCTTTCTTT.

The chain recombines TRBV6-2 or TRBV6-3 with TRBJ2-1; maybe TRBD1 (5 bases). The length of the CDR3 is 12 residues. V dropped 1 base and J dropped 10 bases, with 8 bases sitting between them. Germline CDR1 reads MNHEY; CDR2 reads SVGEGT. CDR3 DNA: TGTGCCAGCAGTTACTTTAGACAGGAGCAGTTCTTC. It is translated as CASSYFRQEQFF.

The rearrangement joins TRBV6-5 to TRBJ2-1; 10 bases align to TRBD2. This CDR3 has 15 residues. The germline CDR1 and CDR2 sequences are MNHEY and SVGAGI. Germline trimming cut 5 bases from V and 6 bases from J; bases unmatched to any gene: 7. CDR3 loop: CASSHAGTSVNEQFF. Here the CDR3 DNA reads TGTGCCAGCAGTCACGCTGGGACTAGCGTCAATGAGCAGTTCTTC.

This clonotype showed up many times. The chain is built from TRBV6-5 and TRBJ1-5; D may be TRBD1 (5 bases). Trimming removed 0 bases at V and 7 bases at J, with 19 bases between. Germline V gene sequence: CDR1 MNHEY, CDR2 SVGAGI. The CDR3 spans 17 residues. The CDR3 protein is CASSYSRQPNTYQPQHF. The CDR3 DNA is TGTGCCAGCAGTTACTCTAGACAGCCAAATACCTACCAGCCCCAGCATTTT.

This chain links TRBV27 with TRBJ2-2; D not certain. The V gene lost 1 base and the J gene lost 0 bases, with 12 bases spanning the gap. The CDR3 consists of 17 residues. The germline CDR1 and CDR2 sequences are MNHEY and SMNVEV (reference sequence). CDR3: CASSLFHPASNTGELFF. In DNA, the CDR3 is TGTGCCAGCAGTTTATTTCACCCGGCCTCGAACACCGGGGAGCTGTTTTTT.

This clonotype has ten or more counts. The V and J genes are TRBV7-9 and TRBJ2-3; D might be TRBD2 (7 bases). This CDR3 is 15 amino acids long. The V end lost 5 bases, the J end lost 2 bases, and 14 bases lay between the germline ends. Germline loops: CDR1 SEHNR, CDR2 FQNEAQ (reference sequence). CDR3 protein: CASSTPRGATDTQYF. The CDR3 DNA reads as TGTGCCAGCAGCACCCCCCGGGGGGCCACAGATACGCAGTATTTT.

Comment on this clonotype: The junction differs from germline at one of its ends, possibly a read error. The rearrangement links TRBV19 to TRBJ1-3; D is possibly TRBD1 (5 bases). Germline V gene data show CDR1 as LNHDA and CDR2 as SQIVND (reference sequence). CDR3 length: 17 residues. CDR3 sequence (DNA): TGTGCCAGTAGCATAGTCCTGGGGACGGCCTCTGGAAACACCATATATTTT. It translates to CASSIVLGTASGNTIYF.

The gene calls are TRBV7-8 and TRBJ2-1, with 9 bases lining up with TRBD1. V was clipped by 5 bases and J by 7 bases; unmatched bases: 15. The length of the CDR3 is 17 residues. Germline loops: CDR1 SGHVS, CDR2 FQNEAQ. The CDR3 here is CASSPRGQGLIWNEQFF. The CDR3 coding sequence is TGTGCCAGCAGCCCCCGGGGACAGGGTTTGATTTGGAATGAGCAGTTCTTC.

V is TRBV12-3 or TRBV12-4 and J is TRBJ2-1; 8 positions agree with TRBD2. V lost 7 bases to trimming and J lost 1 base; unmatched junction nucleotides: 6. This CDR3 has 15 residues. The CDR3 DNA is TGTGCCAGCATTCTAGCGGGTAGGTCCTACAATGAGCAGTTCTTC. Its protein is CASILAGRSYNEQFF.

This chain joins TRBV12-3 or TRBV12-4 and TRBJ2-7; D is unclear. V lost 3 bases, J lost 0 bases, and 9 bases lay in between. The length of the CDR3 is 14 residues. The CDR3 nucleotides are TGTGCCAGCAGTTTGAGGCTGTCCTCCTACGAGCAGTACTTC. As protein: CASSLRLSSYEQYF.

The chain recombines TRBV29-1 with TRBJ2-2; D possibly corresponds to TRBD1 (5 bases). Germline V gene data show CDR1 as SQVTM and CDR2 as ANQGSEA. V was shortened by 6 bases and J by 8 bases, with 13 bases between the two germline ends. This CDR3 contains 12 residues. The CDR3 nucleotides are TGCAGCGTCGAGGCAGGGCAGGGGGAGCTGTTTTTT. Protein product: CSVEAGQGELFF.